This entry features one TCR beta chain sequence. Generated by immunoSEQ multiplex PCR, the TCRdb table keeps only in-frame clones and is missing some. The data contain a few hundred thousand clones, roughly 89% of them seen just once; the ten biggest clones take up 2.5% to 3%. The sample is drawn from a study of blood T cell repertoires in COVID-19. V gave up 1 base and J gave up 4 bases; unmatched junction bases: 7. CDR3 length: 16 amino acids. CDR1 is SEHNR, CDR2 FQNEAQ, per germline (reference sequence). What was sequenced was PBMCs or T cells enriched from blood (not recorded which). The rearrangement uses TRBV7-9 and TRBJ2-1; TRBD2 matches at 7 bases. The receptor's source is a woman aged 45-60 years who had been exposed to COVID-19. Here the CDR3 DNA reads TGTGCCAGCAGCTTAGAGGGGCGGGGGATATACAATGAGCAGTTCTTC. It yields the protein CASSLEGRGIYNEQFF.